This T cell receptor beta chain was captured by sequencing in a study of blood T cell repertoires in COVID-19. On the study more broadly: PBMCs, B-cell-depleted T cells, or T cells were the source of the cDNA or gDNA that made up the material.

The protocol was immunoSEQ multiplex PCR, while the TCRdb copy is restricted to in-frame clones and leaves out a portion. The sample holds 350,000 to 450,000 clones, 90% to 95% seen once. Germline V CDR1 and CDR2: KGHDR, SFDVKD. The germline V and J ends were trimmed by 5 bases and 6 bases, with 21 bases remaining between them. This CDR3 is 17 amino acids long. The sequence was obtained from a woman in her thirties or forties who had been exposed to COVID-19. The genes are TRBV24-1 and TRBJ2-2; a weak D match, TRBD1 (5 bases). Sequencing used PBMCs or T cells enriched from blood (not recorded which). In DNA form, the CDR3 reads TGTGCCACCAGTGGAGGCCCGAGGTCAGGGATGGCCGGGGAGCTGTTTTTT. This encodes CATSGGPRSGMAGELFF.